What follows is one T cell receptor (beta chain) and its context. The data derive from a study of control samples from healthy donors and cancer patients. Assay: immunoSEQ multiplex PCR; the TCRdb copy retains only in-frame clones and omits some. The table shows 100,000 to 150,000 clones, with 80% to 95% occurring only once. Trimming left V 8 bases short and J 10 bases short, with 17 bases between. Germline loops: CDR1 ENHRY, CDR2 SYGVKD. The CDR3 is made up of 12 amino acids. This clonotype was sampled from a man younger than 30 in good health. V usage is TRBV10-3 and J usage is TRBJ1-2; D not resolved. The sequenced material came from blood. The CDR3 loop reads CAIGDAGTVYTF. The CDR3 DNA reads TGTGCCATCGGAGATGCGGGTACAGTCTACACCTTC.